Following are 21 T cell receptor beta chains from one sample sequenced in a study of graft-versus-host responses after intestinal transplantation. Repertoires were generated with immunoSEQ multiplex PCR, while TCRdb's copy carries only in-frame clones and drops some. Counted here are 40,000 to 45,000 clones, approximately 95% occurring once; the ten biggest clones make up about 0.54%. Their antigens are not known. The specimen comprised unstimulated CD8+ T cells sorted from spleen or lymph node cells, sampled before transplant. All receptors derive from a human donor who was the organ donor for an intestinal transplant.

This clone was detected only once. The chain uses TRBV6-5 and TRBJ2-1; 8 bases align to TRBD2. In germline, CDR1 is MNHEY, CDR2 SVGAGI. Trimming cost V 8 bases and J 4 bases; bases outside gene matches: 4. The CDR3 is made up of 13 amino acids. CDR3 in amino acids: CASSQRGYNEQFF. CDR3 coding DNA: TGTGCCAGCTCCCAGCGGGGGTACAATGAGCAGTTCTTC.

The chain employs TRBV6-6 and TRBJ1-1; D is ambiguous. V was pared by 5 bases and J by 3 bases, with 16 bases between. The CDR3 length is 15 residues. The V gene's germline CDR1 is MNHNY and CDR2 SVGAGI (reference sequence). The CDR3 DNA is TGTGCCAGCAGTCTTGGAATGGGCCGAGACACTGAAGCTTTCTTT. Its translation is CASSLGMGRDTEAFF.

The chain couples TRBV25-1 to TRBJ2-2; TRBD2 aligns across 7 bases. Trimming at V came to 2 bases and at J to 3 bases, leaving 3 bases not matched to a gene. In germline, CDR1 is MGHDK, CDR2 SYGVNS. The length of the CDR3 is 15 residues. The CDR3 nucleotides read TGTGCCAGCAGTGAAGGGGGGAGGGACACCGGGGAGCTGTTTTTT. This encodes CASSEGGRDTGELFF.

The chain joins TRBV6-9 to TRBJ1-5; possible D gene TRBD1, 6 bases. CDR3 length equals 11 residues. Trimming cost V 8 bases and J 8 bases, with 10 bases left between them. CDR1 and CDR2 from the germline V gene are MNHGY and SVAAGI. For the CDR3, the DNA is TGTGCCAGCGGCTACAGGGAGCCCCAGCATTTT. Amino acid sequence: CASGYREPQHF.

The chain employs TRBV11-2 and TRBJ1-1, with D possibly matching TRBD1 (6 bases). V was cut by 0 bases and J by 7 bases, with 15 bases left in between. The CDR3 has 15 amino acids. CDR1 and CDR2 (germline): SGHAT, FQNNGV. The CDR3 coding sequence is TGTGCCAGCAGCTTAGATCGCACCAGGGGTAGTGAAGCTTTCTTT. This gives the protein CASSLDRTRGSEAFF.

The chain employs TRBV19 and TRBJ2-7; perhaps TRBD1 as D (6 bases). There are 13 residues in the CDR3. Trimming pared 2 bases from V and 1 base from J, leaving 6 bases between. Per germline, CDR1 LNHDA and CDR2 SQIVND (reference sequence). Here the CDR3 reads CASSIQGSYEQYF. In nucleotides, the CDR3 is TGTGCCAGTAGTATACAGGGGTCCTACGAGCAGTACTTC.

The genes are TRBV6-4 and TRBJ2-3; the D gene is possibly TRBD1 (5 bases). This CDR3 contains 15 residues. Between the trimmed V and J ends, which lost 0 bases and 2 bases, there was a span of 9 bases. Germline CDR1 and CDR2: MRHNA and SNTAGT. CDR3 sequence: CASSDSIGATDTQYF. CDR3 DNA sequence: TGTGCCAGCAGTGACTCCATTGGGGCCACAGATACGCAGTATTTT.

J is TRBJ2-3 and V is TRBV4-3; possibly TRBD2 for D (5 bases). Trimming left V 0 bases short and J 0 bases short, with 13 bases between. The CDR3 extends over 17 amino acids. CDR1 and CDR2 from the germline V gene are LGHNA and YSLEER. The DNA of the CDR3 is TGCGCCAGCAGCCAAGATAGTGTGGGAGCTAGCACAGATACGCAGTATTTT. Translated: CASSQDSVGASTDTQYF.

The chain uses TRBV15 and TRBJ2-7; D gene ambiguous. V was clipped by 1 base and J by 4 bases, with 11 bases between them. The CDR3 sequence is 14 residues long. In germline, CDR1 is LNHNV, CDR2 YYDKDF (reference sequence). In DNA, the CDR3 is TGTGCCACCAGCAGAGTCTTGTTGGGGTACGAGCAGTACTTC. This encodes CATSRVLLGYEQYF.

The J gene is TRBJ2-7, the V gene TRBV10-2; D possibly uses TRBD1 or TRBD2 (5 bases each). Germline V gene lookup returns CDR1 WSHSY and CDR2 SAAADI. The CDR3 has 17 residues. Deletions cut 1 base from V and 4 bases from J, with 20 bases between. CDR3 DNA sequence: TGCGCCAGCAGTGAGTGGACCTCGGGGCAGGTAGTTTACGAGCAGTACTTC. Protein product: CASSEWTSGQVVYEQYF.

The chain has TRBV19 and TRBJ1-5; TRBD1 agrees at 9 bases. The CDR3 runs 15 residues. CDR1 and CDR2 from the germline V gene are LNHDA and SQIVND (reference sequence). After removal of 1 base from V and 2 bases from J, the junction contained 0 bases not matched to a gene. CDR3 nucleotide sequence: TGTGCCAGTAGTATAGGGGACAGGGGCAATCAGCCCCAGCATTTT. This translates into CASSIGDRGNQPQHF.

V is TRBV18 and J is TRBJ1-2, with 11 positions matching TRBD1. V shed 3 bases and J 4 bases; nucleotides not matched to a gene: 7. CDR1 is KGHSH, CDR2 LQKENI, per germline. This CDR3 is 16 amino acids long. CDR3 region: CASSPFLGTGGYGYTF. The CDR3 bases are TGTGCCAGCTCACCCTTTCTAGGGACAGGGGGCTATGGCTACACCTTC.

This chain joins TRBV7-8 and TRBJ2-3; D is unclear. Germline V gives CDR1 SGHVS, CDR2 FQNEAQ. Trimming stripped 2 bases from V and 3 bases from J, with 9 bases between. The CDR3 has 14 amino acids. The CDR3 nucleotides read TGTGCCAGCAGCTTACTGGGGTTGACAGATACGCAGTATTTT. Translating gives CASSLLGLTDTQYF.

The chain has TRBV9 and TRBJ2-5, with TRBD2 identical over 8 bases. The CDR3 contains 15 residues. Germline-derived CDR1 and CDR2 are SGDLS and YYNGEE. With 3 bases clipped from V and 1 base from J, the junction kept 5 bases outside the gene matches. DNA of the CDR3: TGTGCCAGCAGCGGAGCGGGGGCGATCCAAGAGACCCAGTACTTC. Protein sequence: CASSGAGAIQETQYF.

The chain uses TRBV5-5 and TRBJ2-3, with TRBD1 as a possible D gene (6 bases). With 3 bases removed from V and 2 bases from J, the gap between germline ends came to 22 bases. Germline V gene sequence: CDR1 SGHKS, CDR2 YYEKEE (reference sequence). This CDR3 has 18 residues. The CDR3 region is CASSWDQGMEVPTDTQYF. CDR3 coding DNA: TGTGCCAGCAGCTGGGACCAGGGGATGGAAGTCCCCACAGATACGCAGTATTTT.

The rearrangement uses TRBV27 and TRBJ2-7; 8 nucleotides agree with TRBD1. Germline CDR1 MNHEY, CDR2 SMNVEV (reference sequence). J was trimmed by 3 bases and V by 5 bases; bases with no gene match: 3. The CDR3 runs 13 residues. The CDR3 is CASSLQGDYEQYF. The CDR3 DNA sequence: TGTGCCAGCAGTCTACAGGGGGACTACGAGCAGTACTTC.

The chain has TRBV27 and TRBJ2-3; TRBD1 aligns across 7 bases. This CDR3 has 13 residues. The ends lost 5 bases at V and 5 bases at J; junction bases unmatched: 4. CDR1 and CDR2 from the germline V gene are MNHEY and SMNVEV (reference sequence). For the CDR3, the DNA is TGTGCCAGCAGTACAGACAGGGTAGATACGCAGTATTTT. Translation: CASSTDRVDTQYF.

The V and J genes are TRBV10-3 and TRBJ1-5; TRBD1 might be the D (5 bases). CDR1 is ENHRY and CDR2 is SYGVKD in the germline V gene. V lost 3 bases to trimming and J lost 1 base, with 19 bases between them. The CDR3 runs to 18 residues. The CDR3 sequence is CAISESGGHLESNQPQHF. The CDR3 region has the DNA TGTGCCATCAGTGAATCGGGGGGTCATCTTGAGAGCAATCAGCCCCAGCATTTT.

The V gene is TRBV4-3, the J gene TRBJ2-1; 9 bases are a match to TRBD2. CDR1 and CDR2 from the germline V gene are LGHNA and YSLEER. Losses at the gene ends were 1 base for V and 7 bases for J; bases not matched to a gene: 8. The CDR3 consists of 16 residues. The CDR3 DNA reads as TGCGCCAGCAGCCAAGGGCGGGGGGGCGGTTGGAATGAGCAGTTCTTC. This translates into CASSQGRGGGWNEQFF.

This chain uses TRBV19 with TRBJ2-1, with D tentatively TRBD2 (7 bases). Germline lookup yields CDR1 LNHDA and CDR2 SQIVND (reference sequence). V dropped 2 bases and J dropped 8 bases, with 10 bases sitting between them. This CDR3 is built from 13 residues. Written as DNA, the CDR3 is TGTGCCAGTAGTATATGGGGGGGCGATGAGCAGTTCTTC. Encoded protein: CASSIWGGDEQFF.

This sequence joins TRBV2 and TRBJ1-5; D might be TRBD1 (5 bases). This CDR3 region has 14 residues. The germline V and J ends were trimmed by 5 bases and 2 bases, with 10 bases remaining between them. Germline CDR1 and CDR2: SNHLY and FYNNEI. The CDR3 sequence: CASSRMGGNQPQHF. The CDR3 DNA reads TGTGCCAGCAGTCGCATGGGGGGCAATCAGCCCCAGCATTTT.